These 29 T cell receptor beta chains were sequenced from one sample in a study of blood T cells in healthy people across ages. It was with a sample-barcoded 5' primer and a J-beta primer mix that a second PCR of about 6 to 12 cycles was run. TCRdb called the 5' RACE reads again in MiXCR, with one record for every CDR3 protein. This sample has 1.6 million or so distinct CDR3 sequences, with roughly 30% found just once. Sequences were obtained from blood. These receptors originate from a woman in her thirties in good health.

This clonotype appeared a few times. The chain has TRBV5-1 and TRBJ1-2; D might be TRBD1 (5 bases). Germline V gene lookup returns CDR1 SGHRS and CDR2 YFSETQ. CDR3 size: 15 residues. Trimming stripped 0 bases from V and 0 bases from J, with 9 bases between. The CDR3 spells CASSLEQETNYGYTF. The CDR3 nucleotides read TGCGCCAGCAGCTTGGAACAGGAGACTAACTATGGCTACACCTTC.

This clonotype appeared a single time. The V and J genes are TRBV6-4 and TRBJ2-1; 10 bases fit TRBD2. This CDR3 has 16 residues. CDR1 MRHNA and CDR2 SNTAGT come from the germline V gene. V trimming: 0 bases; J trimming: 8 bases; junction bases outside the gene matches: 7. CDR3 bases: TGTGCCAGCAGTGACTCTAGCGGGGGGTATATGGATGAGCAGTTCTTC. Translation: CASSDSSGGYMDEQFF.

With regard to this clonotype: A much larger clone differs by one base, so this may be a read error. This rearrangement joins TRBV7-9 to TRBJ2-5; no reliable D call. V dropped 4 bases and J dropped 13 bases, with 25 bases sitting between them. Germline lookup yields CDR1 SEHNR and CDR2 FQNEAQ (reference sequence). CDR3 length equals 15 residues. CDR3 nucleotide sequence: TGTGCCAGCAGCTCTTCTTGGCGGCCCTACGAAGAGCGGTACTTC. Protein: CASSSSWRPYEERYF. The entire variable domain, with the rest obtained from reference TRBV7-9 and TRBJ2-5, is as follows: DTGVSQNPRHKITKRGQNVTFRCDPISEHNRLYWYRQTLGQGPEFLTYFQNEAQLEKSRLLSDRFSAERPKGSFSTLEIQRTEQGDSAMYLCASSSSWRPYEERYFGPGTRLLVL.

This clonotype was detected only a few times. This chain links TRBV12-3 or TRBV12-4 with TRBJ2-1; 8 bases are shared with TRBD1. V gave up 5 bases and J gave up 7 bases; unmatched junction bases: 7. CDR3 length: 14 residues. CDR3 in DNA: TGTGCCAGCAGTCCAGGGGGCGGGTTGAATGAGCAGTTCTTC. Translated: CASSPGGGLNEQFF.

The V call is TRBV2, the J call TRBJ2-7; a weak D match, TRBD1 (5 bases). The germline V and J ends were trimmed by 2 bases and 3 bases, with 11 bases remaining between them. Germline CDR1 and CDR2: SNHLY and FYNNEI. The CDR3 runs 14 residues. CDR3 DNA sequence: TGTGCCAGCAGTGAAATAGCTAGGGGCTACGAGCAGTACTTC. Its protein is CASSEIARGYEQYF. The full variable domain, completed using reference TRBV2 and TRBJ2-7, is EPEVTQTPSHQVTQMGQEVILRCVPISNHLYFYWYRQILGQKVEFLVSFYNNEISEKSEIFDDQFSVERPDGSNFTLKIRSTKLEDSAMYFCASSEIARGYEQYFGPGTRLTVT.

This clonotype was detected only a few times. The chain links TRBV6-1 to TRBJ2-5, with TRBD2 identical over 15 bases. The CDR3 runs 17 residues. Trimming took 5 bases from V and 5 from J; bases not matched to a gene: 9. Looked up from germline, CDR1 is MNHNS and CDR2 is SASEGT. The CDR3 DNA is TGTGCCAGCAGTCTCGGGACTAGCGGGGGGCAGAGGGAGACCCAGTACTTC. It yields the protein CASSLGTSGGQRETQYF.

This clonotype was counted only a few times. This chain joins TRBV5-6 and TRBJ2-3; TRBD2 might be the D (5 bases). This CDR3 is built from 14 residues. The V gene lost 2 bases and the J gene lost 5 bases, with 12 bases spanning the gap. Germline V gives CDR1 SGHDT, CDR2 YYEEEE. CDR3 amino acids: CASSFGVVGDTQYF. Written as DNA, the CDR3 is TGTGCCAGCAGCTTCGGGGTCGTGGGAGATACGCAGTATTTT.

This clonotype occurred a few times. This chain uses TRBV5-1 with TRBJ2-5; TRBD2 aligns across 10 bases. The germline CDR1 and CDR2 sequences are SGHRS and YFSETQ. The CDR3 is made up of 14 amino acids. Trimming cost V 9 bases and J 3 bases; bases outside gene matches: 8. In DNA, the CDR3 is TGCGCCACCAGACTAGCGGGTATAGAAGAGACCCAGTACTTC. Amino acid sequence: CATRLAGIEETQYF.

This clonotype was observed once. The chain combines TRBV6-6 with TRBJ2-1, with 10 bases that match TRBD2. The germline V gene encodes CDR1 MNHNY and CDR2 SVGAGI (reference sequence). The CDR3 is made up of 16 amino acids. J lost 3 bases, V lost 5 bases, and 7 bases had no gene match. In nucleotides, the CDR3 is TGTGCCAGCAGTGACAGACTAGCGGGCCACTACAATGAGCAGTTCTTC. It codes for CASSDRLAGHYNEQFF.

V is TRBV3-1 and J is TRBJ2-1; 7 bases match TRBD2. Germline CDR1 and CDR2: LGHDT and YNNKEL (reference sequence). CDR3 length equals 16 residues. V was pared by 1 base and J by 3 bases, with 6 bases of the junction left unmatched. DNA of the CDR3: TGTGCCAGCAGCCAAGGGGACTACGGTCTCTACAATGAGCAGTTCTTC. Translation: CASSQGDYGLYNEQFF.

The CDR3 DNA reads as TGTGCCAGCATCAAGACGGACCTTATCTACGAGCAGTACTTC. This encodes CASIKTDLIYEQYF. This chain links TRBV28 with TRBJ2-7; no definite D call. The CDR3 consists of 14 residues. CDR1 is MDHEN, CDR2 SYDVKM, per germline. V lost 7 bases, J lost 3 bases, and 16 bases lay in between.

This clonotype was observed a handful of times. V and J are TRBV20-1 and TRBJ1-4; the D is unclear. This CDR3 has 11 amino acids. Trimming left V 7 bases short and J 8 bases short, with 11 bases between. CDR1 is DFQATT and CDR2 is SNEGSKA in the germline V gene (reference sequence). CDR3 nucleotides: TGCAGTGTGGAAGGTCAGGAAAAACTGTTTTTT. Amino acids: CSVEGQEKLFF.

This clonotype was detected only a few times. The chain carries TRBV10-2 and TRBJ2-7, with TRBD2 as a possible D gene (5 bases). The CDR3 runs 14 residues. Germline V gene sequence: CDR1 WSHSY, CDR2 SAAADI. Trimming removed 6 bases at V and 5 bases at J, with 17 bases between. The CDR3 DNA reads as TGCGCCAGCAGACGGACTGGCGGGTCCCACGAGCAGTACTTC. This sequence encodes CASRRTGGSHEQYF.

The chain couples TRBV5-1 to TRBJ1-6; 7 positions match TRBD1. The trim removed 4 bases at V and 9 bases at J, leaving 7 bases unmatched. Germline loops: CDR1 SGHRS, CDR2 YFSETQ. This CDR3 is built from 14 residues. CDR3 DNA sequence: TGCGCCAGCAGCCAGGGGGGGGAAACTTCACCCCTCCACTTT. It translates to CASSQGGETSPLHF.

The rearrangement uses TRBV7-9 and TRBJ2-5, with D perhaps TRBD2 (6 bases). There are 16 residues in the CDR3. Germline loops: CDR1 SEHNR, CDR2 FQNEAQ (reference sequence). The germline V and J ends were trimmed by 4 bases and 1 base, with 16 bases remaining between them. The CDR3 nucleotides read TGTGCCAGCAGCTCAATAGCGGTGCAGGGCCAAGAGACCCAGTACTTC. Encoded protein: CASSSIAVQGQETQYF.

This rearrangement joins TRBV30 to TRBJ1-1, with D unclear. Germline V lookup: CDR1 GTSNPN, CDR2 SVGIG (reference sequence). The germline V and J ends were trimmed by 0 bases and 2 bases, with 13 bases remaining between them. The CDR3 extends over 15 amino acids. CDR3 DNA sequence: TGTGCCTGGAGTGTGGCCTACGCGGTTAACACTGAAGCTTTCTTT. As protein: CAWSVAYAVNTEAFF.

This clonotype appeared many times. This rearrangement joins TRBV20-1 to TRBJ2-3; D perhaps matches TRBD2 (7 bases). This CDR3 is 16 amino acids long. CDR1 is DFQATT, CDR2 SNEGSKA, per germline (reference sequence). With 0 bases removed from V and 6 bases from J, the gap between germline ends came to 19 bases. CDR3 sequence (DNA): TGCAGTGCTAGAGATATTGCGGGGGCAGTTTTGGATACGCAGTATTTT. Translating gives CSARDIAGAVLDTQYF.

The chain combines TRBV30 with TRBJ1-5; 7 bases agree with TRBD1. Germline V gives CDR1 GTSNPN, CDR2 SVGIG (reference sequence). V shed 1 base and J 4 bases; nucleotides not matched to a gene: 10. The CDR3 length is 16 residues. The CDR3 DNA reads TGTGCCTGGAGTGGCGCTCAGGGGGGTTGGAATCAGCCCCAGCATTTT. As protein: CAWSGAQGGWNQPQHF.

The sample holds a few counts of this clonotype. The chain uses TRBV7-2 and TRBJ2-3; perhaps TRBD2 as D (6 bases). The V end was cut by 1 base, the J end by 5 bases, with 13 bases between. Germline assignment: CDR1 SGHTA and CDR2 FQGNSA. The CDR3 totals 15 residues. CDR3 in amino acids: CASSLDGSRLDTQYF. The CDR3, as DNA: TGTGCCAGCAGCTTAGACGGGAGCCGTTTAGATACGCAGTATTTT.

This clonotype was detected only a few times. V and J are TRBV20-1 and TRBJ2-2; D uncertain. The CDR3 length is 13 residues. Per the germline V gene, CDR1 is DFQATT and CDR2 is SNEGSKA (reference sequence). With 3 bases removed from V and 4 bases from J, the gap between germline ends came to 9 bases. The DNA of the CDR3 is TGCAGTGCTAGCCCAGCCTTCACCGGGGAGCTGTTTTTT. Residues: CSASPAFTGELFF.

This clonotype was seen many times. CDR3 region: CSARSRGAGETQYF. The CDR3 DNA reads as TGCAGCGCACGCTCGAGGGGGGCTGGGGAGACCCAGTACTTC. The chain combines TRBV29-1 with TRBJ2-5; D might be TRBD1 or TRBD2, each matching 6 bases. CDR1 and CDR2 from the germline V gene are SQVTM and ANQGSEA. CDR3 length: 14 residues. Trimming took 7 bases from V and 5 from J, leaving 20 bases between them.

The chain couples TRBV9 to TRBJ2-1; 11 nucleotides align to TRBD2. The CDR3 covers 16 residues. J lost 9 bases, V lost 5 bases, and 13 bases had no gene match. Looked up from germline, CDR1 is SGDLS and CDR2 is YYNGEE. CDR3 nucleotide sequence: TGTGCCAGCAGTCCACGAAGTAGCGGGGGGGTCGGTGAGCAGTTCTTC. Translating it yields CASSPRSSGGVGEQFF.

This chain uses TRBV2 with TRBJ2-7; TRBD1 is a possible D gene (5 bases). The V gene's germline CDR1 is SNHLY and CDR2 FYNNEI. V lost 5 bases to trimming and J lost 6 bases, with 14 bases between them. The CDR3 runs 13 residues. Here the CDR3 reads CASSTQERGEQYF. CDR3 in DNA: TGTGCCAGCAGTACACAGGAGCGAGGCGAGCAGTACTTC.

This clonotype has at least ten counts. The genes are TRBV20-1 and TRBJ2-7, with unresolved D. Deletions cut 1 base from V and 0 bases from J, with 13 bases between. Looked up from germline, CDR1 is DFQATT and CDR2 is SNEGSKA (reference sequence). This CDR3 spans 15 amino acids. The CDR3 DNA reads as TGCAGTGCTAGAGGAAAGCAGCCACTCTCCTACGAGCAGTACTTC. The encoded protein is CSARGKQPLSYEQYF.

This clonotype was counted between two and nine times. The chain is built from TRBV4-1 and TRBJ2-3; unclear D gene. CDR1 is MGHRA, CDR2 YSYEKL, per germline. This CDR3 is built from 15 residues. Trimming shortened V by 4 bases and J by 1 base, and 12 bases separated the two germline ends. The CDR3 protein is CASSLSPQGTDTQYF. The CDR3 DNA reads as TGCGCCAGCAGCCTAAGTCCCCAGGGCACAGATACGCAGTATTTT.

Here the CDR3 reads CASSPGGATAFF. CDR3 DNA: TGTGCCAGCAGCCCCGGGGGGGCAACAGCTTTCTTT. This rearrangement joins TRBV7-9 to TRBJ1-1; D may be TRBD1 (6 bases). Trimming left V 5 bases short and J 10 bases short, with 14 bases between. The CDR3 is made up of 12 amino acids. Looked up from germline, CDR1 is SEHNR and CDR2 is FQNEAQ (reference sequence).

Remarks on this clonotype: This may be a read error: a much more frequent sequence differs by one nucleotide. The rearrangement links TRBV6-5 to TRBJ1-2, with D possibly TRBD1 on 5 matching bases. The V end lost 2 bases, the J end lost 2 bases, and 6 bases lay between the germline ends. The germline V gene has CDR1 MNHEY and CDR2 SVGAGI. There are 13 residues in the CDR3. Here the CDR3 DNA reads TGTGCCAGCAGTTACAACAGGAACTATGGCTACACCTTC. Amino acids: CASSYNRNYGYTF.

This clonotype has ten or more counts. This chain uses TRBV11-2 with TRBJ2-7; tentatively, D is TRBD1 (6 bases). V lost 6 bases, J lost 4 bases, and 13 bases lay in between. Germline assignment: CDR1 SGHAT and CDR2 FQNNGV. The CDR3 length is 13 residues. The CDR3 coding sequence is TGTGCCAGCAGTGAACAGGGTCGGTACGAGCAGTACTTC. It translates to CASSEQGRYEQYF.

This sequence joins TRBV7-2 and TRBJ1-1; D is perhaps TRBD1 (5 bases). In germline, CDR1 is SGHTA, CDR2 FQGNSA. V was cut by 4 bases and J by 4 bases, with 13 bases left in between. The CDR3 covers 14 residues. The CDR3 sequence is CASSYLGRVTEAFF. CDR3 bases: TGTGCCAGCAGCTATTTAGGCAGGGTCACTGAAGCTTTCTTT.